The TCR beta chain under discussion was sequenced for a study of cytomegalovirus exposure and HLA in healthy donors. To note about this clone: Antigen: not known.

V lost 0 bases and J 2 bases, leaving 7 bases between the germline ends. The CDR3 extends over 14 amino acids. Germline CDR1 is LNHNV and CDR2 is YYDKDF (reference sequence). The study ran its PCR with 60 Vbeta and 13 Jbeta primers. Measured with immunoSEQ multiplex PCR; TCRdb has only the in-frame clones, and not every one. The repertoire holds 200,000 to 300,000 clones, with roughly 87% as singletons. Study-level points and caveats: Researchers left out some V segments, among them TRBV6-2 and TRBV6-3, as indistinguishable. A later analysis linked a missense variant in DCLRE1C to the trimming of TCR beta V and J genes. In vitro experiments confirmed that a few CMV-associated chains were specific for CMV antigens. In a later analysis, HLA-associated TCR beta chains were more clonally expanded than equally common others.

The sequence was collected from a woman aged 40 to 50 in good health and CMV-seropositive. V usage is TRBV15 and J usage is TRBJ1-2, with D hard to call. The sequenced sample was PBMCs. The CDR3 protein is CATSREAGNYGYTF. DNA of the CDR3: TGTGCCACCAGCAGAGAAGCCGGGAACTATGGCTACACCTTC.